A selection of T cell receptor beta chains follows, all from one sample in a study of cytomegalovirus exposure and HLA in healthy donors. The repertoire was sequenced with immunoSEQ multiplex PCR; TCRdb's copy has only in-frame clones and lacks some. This table holds 150,000 to 200,000 clones, roughly four fifths found once. The source material was PBMCs. These receptors were collected from a young woman in good health and CMV-seronegative. Both conserved end residues are part of each CDR3. The D gene is left open where the match is weak.

v_gene: TRBV4-1; j_gene: TRBJ1-3; d_gene: TRBD1; CDR3aa: CASSQGAGGVSGNTIYF
v_gene: TRBV10-1; j_gene: TRBJ2-7; d_gene: TRBD1; CDR3aa: CASSEFGQGSNEQYF
v_gene: TRBV7-9; j_gene: TRBJ2-5; d_gene: .; CDR3aa: CASSFSAGEGQETQYF
v_gene: TRBV5-1; j_gene: TRBJ2-7; d_gene: .; CDR3aa: CASSSQGSVQYF
v_gene: TRBV19; j_gene: TRBJ2-1; d_gene: TRBD2; CDR3aa: CASTLSPLAGGGNEQFF
v_gene: TRBV9; j_gene: TRBJ1-2; d_gene: .; CDR3aa: CASSNDRYGYTF
v_gene: TRBV7-2; j_gene: TRBJ2-7; d_gene: .; CDR3aa: CASSLGGRSSYEQYF
v_gene: TRBV5-4; j_gene: TRBJ1-6; d_gene: .; CDR3aa: CASSLGSGLKNSPLHF
v_gene: TRBV4-2; j_gene: TRBJ2-3; d_gene: TRBD2; CDR3aa: CASSQEWTSVDTQYF
v_gene: TRBV9; j_gene: TRBJ1-2; d_gene: TRBD1; CDR3aa: CASSAGTALSYGYTF
v_gene: TRBV7-2; j_gene: .; d_gene: .; CDR3aa: CASSFPRTGSSYEQYF
v_gene: TRBV30; j_gene: TRBJ2-5; d_gene: .; CDR3aa: CAWSVNRRYQETQYF
v_gene: TRBV7-3; j_gene: TRBJ2-1; d_gene: TRBD2; CDR3aa: CASSVGLAGGSAYNEQFF
v_gene: TRBV19; j_gene: TRBJ1-6; d_gene: TRBD1; CDR3aa: CASSIGATRQGKVSPLHF
v_gene: TRBV28; j_gene: TRBJ1-1; d_gene: .; CDR3aa: CASGSPNGGAFF
v_gene: TRBV19; j_gene: TRBJ2-3; d_gene: TRBD2; CDR3aa: CASSPRTSPDTQYF
v_gene: TRBV9; j_gene: TRBJ2-1; d_gene: .; CDR3aa: CASSPRRSRNEQFF
v_gene: TRBV5-1; j_gene: TRBJ2-1; d_gene: TRBD1; CDR3aa: CASSRTGSSYNEQFF
v_gene: TRBV4-1; j_gene: TRBJ2-1; d_gene: .; CDR3aa: CASSQQAGTSNEQFF
v_gene: TRBV12-5; j_gene: TRBJ2-1; d_gene: .; CDR3aa: CASGLAGNEQFF
v_gene: TRBV19; j_gene: TRBJ2-1; d_gene: TRBD2; CDR3aa: CASSMAQRELGQFF
v_gene: TRBV2; j_gene: TRBJ2-6; d_gene: .; CDR3aa: CASTPLYSGANVLTF